Listed below are T cell receptor beta chains from one sample, sequenced in a study of blood T cells in healthy people across ages. TCRdb reanalysed the 5' RACE reads using MiXCR and keeps one entry per CDR3 protein. The table includes some 700,000 distinct CDR3 sequences, roughly 43% detected once. Sequencing was done on a sample of blood. These receptors originate from a woman aged 60-75 years in good health. CDR3s include the opening cysteine and the closing phenylalanine or tryptophan. A D gene is named only where the DNA matches it firmly. Size is stated for part of the rows, as once, few or many counts, or as a class when the clone is expanded.

V gene	J gene	D gene	clone size	CDR3 protein	CDR3 DNA
TRBV25-1	TRBJ1-5	-	-	CASSDQDGTNQPQHF	TGTGCCAGCAGTGACCAGGACGGGACCAATCAGCCCCAGCATTTT
TRBV3-1	TRBJ2-1	TRBD2	few	CASSRPRGTSDYNEQFF	TGTGCCAGCAGCCGACCCCGGGGGACTAGCGACTACAATGAGCAGTTCTTC
TRBV20-1	TRBJ2-7	-	-	CSATSSGSYEQYF	TGCAGTGCTACAAGTAGCGGCTCCTACGAGCAGTACTTC
TRBV20-1	TRBJ2-5	-	-	CSAEIHQDQQETQYF	TGCAGTGCTGAGATTCATCAGGACCAACAAGAGACCCAGTACTTC
TRBV6-1	TRBJ1-2	TRBD1	-	CASSESTGEGGYTF	TGTGCCAGCAGTGAATCCACAGGGGAGGGTGGCTACACCTTC
TRBV27	TRBJ2-3	-	-	CASSDSTTRRDTQYF	TGTGCCAGCAGTGATTCAACCACCAGGAGGGATACGCAGTATTTT
TRBV20-1	TRBJ2-5	-	few	CSARATGAGETQYF	TGCAGTGCTAGAGCCACGGGGGCAGGGGAGACCCAGTACTTC
TRBV2	TRBJ2-3	TRBD2	-	CASSEAYMVAGSTDTQYF	TGTGCCAGCAGTGAAGCATATATGGTAGCGGGAAGCACAGATACGCAGTATTTT
TRBV20-1	TRBJ1-1	-	-	CSATTLDTEAFF	TGCAGTGCAACGACTCTGGACACTGAAGCTTTCTTT
TRBV21-1	TRBJ2-1	-	few	CASSPPGLAGHNEQFF	TGTGCCAGCAGCCCCCCGGGACTAGCGGGACACAATGAGCAGTTCTTC
TRBV12-3/TRBV12-4	TRBJ1-1	-	many	CASSPGVGTEAFF	TGTGCCAGCAGTCCAGGGGTGGGGACTGAAGCTTTCTTT
TRBV2	TRBJ2-1	-	-	CASRDNRDDNEQFF	TGTGCCAGCAGGGACAACCGGGACGACAATGAGCAGTTCTTC
TRBV9	TRBJ2-5	TRBD2	few	CASTAGGQETQYF	TGTGCCAGCACAGCGGGGGGGCAAGAGACCCAGTACTTC
TRBV20-1	TRBJ1-1	-	-	CSAPRTHNTGAFF	TGCAGTGCTCCAAGGACTCACAACACTGGAGCTTTCTTT
TRBV7-9	TRBJ2-7	TRBD2	few	CASSFGLAGAAYEQYF	TGTGCCAGCAGCTTCGGTTTGGCGGGAGCGGCCTACGAGCAGTACTTC
TRBV6-1	TRBJ1-5	TRBD1	-	CASSGPGQGPRWQSAQHF	TGTGCCAGCAGTGGCCCGGGACAGGGCCCCAGATGGCAATCGGCCCAGCATTTT
TRBV10-3	TRBJ2-5	TRBD2	-	CAISEDMASGSWTQYF	TGTGCCATCAGTGAGGATATGGCTAGCGGGAGCTGGACCCAGTACTTC
TRBV18	TRBJ2-5	-	few	CASSPNDREGETQYF	TGTGCCAGCTCACCAAATGACAGGGAGGGAGAGACCCAGTACTTC
TRBV20-1	TRBJ2-5	TRBD1	many	CSARPGQGGTQYF	TGCAGTGCTAGACCGGGACAGGGAGGCACCCAGTACTTC
TRBV9	TRBJ2-5	TRBD1	-	CASSVTTGAYGTQYF	TGTGCCAGCAGCGTAACCACAGGGGCGTACGGGACCCAGTACTTC
TRBV7-2	TRBJ1-2	TRBD1	-	CASSVVGGANGYTF	TGTGCCAGCAGCGTAGTAGGGGGCGCGAATGGCTACACCTTC
TRBV9	TRBJ2-1	-	many	CASSVMMEGARNEQFF	TGTGCCAGCAGCGTAATGATGGAGGGGGCGCGTAATGAGCAGTTCTTC
TRBV28	TRBJ2-7	-	-	CASRSRPWGYEQYF	TGTGCCAGCCGGTCTAGACCCTGGGGGTACGAGCAGTACTTC
TRBV7-3	TRBJ2-6	TRBD1	-	CASSAPQGSGANVLTF	TGTGCCAGCAGCGCACCACAGGGGAGCGGGGCCAACGTCCTGACTTTC
TRBV7-9	TRBJ2-4	-	once	CASSLDRGKNIQYF	TGTGCCAGCAGCTTAGATCGCGGAAAAAACATTCAGTACTTC
TRBV4-2	TRBJ2-7	TRBD2	-	CASSRGTSGLGEQYF	TGTGCCAGCAGCCGGGGGACTAGCGGGTTGGGTGAGCAGTACTTC
TRBV12-3/TRBV12-4	TRBJ2-5	-	few	CASSVPDQETQYF	TGTGCCAGCAGTGTTCCCGATCAAGAGACCCAGTACTTC
TRBV18	TRBJ2-7	-	few	CASSPPSRGYEQYF	TGTGCCAGCTCACCACCGAGCAGGGGTTACGAGCAGTACTTC
TRBV20-1	TRBJ1-3	-	few	CSARDPRTGYGNTIYF	TGCAGTGCTAGAGATCCCCGCACAGGGTACGGAAACACCATATATTTT
TRBV11-2	TRBJ2-5	-	-	CASSGVPGSEQYF	TGTGCCAGCAGCGGAGTCCCCGGGTCAGAGCAGTACTTC
TRBV6-5	TRBJ1-2	-	-	CASSSLGKVYGYTF	TGTGCCAGCAGTTCCCTGGGCAAAGTCTATGGCTACACCTTC
TRBV5-1	TRBJ1-6	-	-	CASSQTLRDNSPLHF	TGCGCCAGCAGCCAAACCCTTAGGGATAATTCACCCCTCCACTTT
TRBV7-9	TRBJ1-1	-	-	CASSPPEVGAEAFF	TGTGCCAGCAGCCCACCGGAGGTGGGCGCTGAAGCTTTCTTT
TRBV6-5	TRBJ2-3	-	-	CASSQTTGPRADTQYF	TGTGCCAGCAGTCAGACCACGGGACCCCGGGCAGATACGCAGTATTTT
TRBV7-2	TRBJ2-7	-	-	CASSPGVRGYEQYF	TGTGCCAGCAGCCCAGGGGTTCGTGGCTACGAGCAGTACTTC
TRBV5-1	TRBJ1-2	TRBD1	-	CASSLNAGGDYGYTF	TGCGCCAGCAGCTTGAACGCAGGGGGCGACTATGGCTACACCTTC
TRBV7-2	TRBJ2-4	TRBD2	-	CASSLTGGQGKNIQYF	TGTGCCAGCAGCTTAACGGGGGGGCAAGGGAAAAACATTCAGTACTTC
TRBV4-2	TRBJ2-1	TRBD2	-	CASSQDVAGGDNEQFF	TGTGCCAGCAGCCAAGACGTCGCGGGGGGCGACAATGAGCAGTTCTTC
TRBV29-1	TRBJ2-7	TRBD1	many	CSVRQGVGYEQYF	TGCAGCGTACGACAGGGGGTCGGCTACGAGCAGTACTTC
TRBV20-1	TRBJ2-3	TRBD2	-	CSAEGAGKGHTQYF	TGCAGTGCTGAGGGAGCGGGAAAAGGGCATACGCAGTATTTT
TRBV10-3	TRBJ2-7	TRBD2	-	CAISGLAGGNYEQYF	TGTGCCATCAGTGGACTAGCGGGGGGGAACTACGAGCAGTACTTC
TRBV27	TRBJ1-5	-	-	CASSPGGNSNQPQHF	TGTGCCAGCAGTCCCGGGGGTAATAGCAATCAGCCCCAGCATTTT
TRBV7-3	TRBJ2-7	TRBD2	-	CASSLVTSGSLHEQYF	TGTGCCAGCAGCTTAGTAACCAGCGGGAGTCTCCATGAGCAGTACTTC
TRBV27	TRBJ2-3	-	once	CASSLNGVATDTQYF	TGTGCCAGCAGTTTAAATGGGGTGGCAACAGATACGCAGTATTTT
TRBV28	TRBJ2-1	-	-	CASSPRVVGGYNEQFF	TGTGCCAGCAGTCCCCGTGTAGTGGGGGGCTACAATGAGCAGTTCTTC
TRBV6-5	TRBJ1-2	-	-	CASSYYGDRTNDYTF	TGTGCCAGCAGTTACTACGGCGACAGGACGAATGACTACACCTTC
TRBV6-1	TRBJ2-7	TRBD1	few	CASSPQGAGAEQYF	TGTGCCAGCAGTCCACAGGGGGCAGGAGCCGAGCAGTACTTC